The 32 T cell receptor beta chains in this list originate from one sample, sequenced in a study of T cells after yellow fever vaccination. TCRdb called the 5' RACE reads again in MiXCR, with one record for every CDR3 protein. Here the sample spans more than 120,000 distinct CDR3 sequences, 7.7% being singletons. The sequences come from CD4+ T cells sorted from PBMCs, collected 5 days after the yellow fever booster vaccination. The origin of the receptors is a young man who received the YFV17D yellow fever vaccine.

Many counts were recorded for this clonotype. The rearrangement joins TRBV10-3 to TRBJ2-3; D is unclear. This CDR3 has 14 residues. V shed 6 bases and J shed 1 base, with 11 bases lying between them. Germline loops: CDR1 ENHRY, CDR2 SYGVKD. The chain's CDR3 is CAISERVGTDTQYF. For the CDR3, the DNA is TGTGCCATCAGCGAGCGAGTCGGCACAGATACGCAGTATTTT.

In this sample, this clonotype turned up many times. The J gene is TRBJ1-1, the V gene TRBV7-2, with D possibly matching TRBD1 (5 bases). Germline assignment: CDR1 SGHTA and CDR2 FQGNSA. The CDR3 is made up of 13 amino acids. Trimming removed 7 bases from V and 0 bases from J, with 9 bases in between. CDR3 residues: CASKADMNTEAFF. The CDR3 region has the DNA TGTGCCAGCAAAGCGGACATGAACACTGAAGCTTTCTTT.

V is TRBV5-1 and J is TRBJ1-1; TRBD1 might be the D (6 bases). V was cut by 3 bases and J by 5 bases, with 20 bases left in between. Germline V lookup: CDR1 SGHRS, CDR2 YFSETQ. The CDR3 consists of 16 residues. The CDR3 region is CASSSPGGAVGTEAFF. The CDR3 coding sequence is TGCGCCAGCAGCTCCCCTGGGGGGGCGGTGGGAACTGAAGCTTTCTTT. Looking up the rest from reference TRBV5-1 and TRBJ1-1 gives the full variable domain: KAGVTQTPRYLIKTRGQQVTLSCSPISGHRSVSWYQQTPGQGLQFLFEYFSETQRNKGNFPGRFSGRQFSNSRSEMNVSTLELGDSALYLCASSSPGGAVGTEAFFGQGTRLTVV.

In its sample, this clonotype was seen a few times. This chain uses TRBV19 with TRBJ2-7, with D possibly matching TRBD1 (5 bases). The CDR3 is made up of 13 amino acids. The V end lost 5 bases, the J end lost 2 bases, and 10 bases lay between the germline ends. CDR1 is LNHDA, CDR2 SQIVND, per germline (reference sequence). CDR3 in amino acids: CASSQQGAYEQYF. The DNA of the CDR3 is TGTGCCAGTAGTCAGCAGGGCGCCTACGAGCAGTACTTC.

Ten or more counts support this clonotype. This sequence joins TRBV7-6 and TRBJ1-4, with D perhaps TRBD1 (6 bases). V was pared by 2 bases and J by 5 bases, with 9 bases between. CDR1 SGHVS and CDR2 FNYEAQ come from the germline V gene. CDR3 length: 14 residues. The CDR3 DNA follows: TGTGCCAGCAGCTTAAGGCAGGGGAATGAAAAACTGTTTTTT. Translating it yields CASSLRQGNEKLFF.

This clonotype was counted a few times. This sequence joins TRBV5-1 and TRBJ2-7, with 7 bases fitting TRBD2. Germline V gene lookup returns CDR1 SGHRS and CDR2 YFSETQ. The CDR3 totals 16 residues. Trimming took 0 bases from V and 0 from J; bases not matched to a gene: 6. The CDR3 reads CASSLGGRGGSYEQYF. CDR3 bases: TGCGCCAGCAGCTTGGGTGGCCGCGGGGGCTCCTACGAGCAGTACTTC.

The genes are TRBV23-1 and TRBJ2-1; 8 bases align to TRBD1. TRBV23-1 has ORF status, its function being uncertain. The junction had 10 bases not matched to a gene; V was cut back by 3 bases and J by 15 bases. CDR3 size: 13 residues. CDR3 bases: TGCGCCAGCAGTCAGGACAGGGAAGTTGCACGGTTCTTC. The encoded protein is CASSQDREVARFF.

There are many counts of this clonotype. The chain uses TRBV5-5 and TRBJ1-4; no definite D call. CDR1 is SGHKS, CDR2 YYEKEE, per germline (reference sequence). There are 15 residues in the CDR3. Trimming cost V 6 bases and J 7 bases, with 19 bases left between them. CDR3 in DNA: TGTGCCAGCACTCCCGGGCCCGGTCGGTTTGAAAAACTGTTTTTT. Translated: CASTPGPGRFEKLFF.

This clonotype was observed at least ten times. The chain couples TRBV29-1 to TRBJ1-2, with unresolved D. The germline V and J ends were trimmed by 7 bases and 3 bases, with 18 bases remaining between them. CDR3 length: 14 residues. From germline, CDR1 is SQVTM and CDR2 ANQGSEA. DNA for the CDR3: TGCAGCGCTCTCCAACAGCGGCTTGACTATGGCTACACCTTC. It specifies CSALQQRLDYGYTF.

In this sample, this clonotype turned up many times. The rearrangement links TRBV24-1 to TRBJ2-1, with D tentatively TRBD1 or TRBD2 (6 bases each). Between the trimmed V and J ends, which lost 1 base and 7 bases, there was a span of 7 bases. The CDR3 spans 13 residues. The germline CDR1 and CDR2 sequences are KGHDR and SFDVKD. The DNA for the CDR3 is TGTGCCACCAGTGATTTAGGGGGGAATGAGCAGTTCTTC. Translated: CATSDLGGNEQFF.

This clonotype appeared many times. This chain links TRBV20-1 with TRBJ2-2; D tentatively fits TRBD1 or TRBD2 (5 bases each). The germline V gene encodes CDR1 DFQATT and CDR2 SNEGSKA (reference sequence). The germline V and J ends were trimmed by 0 bases and 4 bases, with 12 bases remaining between them. The length of the CDR3 is 15 residues. The CDR3 DNA sequence: TGCAGTGCTAGAGAGGTCGGGGCGGGCACCGGGGAGCTGTTTTTT. This codes for CSAREVGAGTGELFF.

This clonotype was recorded at least ten times. The V call is TRBV15, the J call TRBJ2-1, with D unresolved. The CDR3 is made up of 18 amino acids. Per the germline V gene, CDR1 is LNHNV and CDR2 is YYDKDF (reference sequence). V was trimmed by 5 bases and J by 0 bases, leaving 20 bases between them. The CDR3 DNA reads as TGTGCCACCAGCTCCCCGGACCTGGCGGCTAGCTCCTACAATGAGCAGTTCTTC. It yields the protein CATSSPDLAASSYNEQFF.

This clonotype came up many times. The V call is TRBV20-1, the J call TRBJ1-3, with D possibly being TRBD1 (5 bases). The V end lost 7 bases, the J end lost 2 bases, and 9 bases lay between the germline ends. Per the germline V gene, CDR1 is DFQATT and CDR2 is SNEGSKA (reference sequence). There are 12 residues in the CDR3. DNA of the CDR3: TGCAGTGGCCGGGGGGCTGGAAACACCATATATTTT. Translating it yields CSGRGAGNTIYF.

This clonotype was observed many times. CDR3 in amino acids: CASSPDSSPLPRNQPQHF. CDR3 coding DNA: TGTGCCAGCTCACCCGACAGTTCCCCCCTTCCTCGCAATCAGCCCCAGCATTTT. This chain joins TRBV18 and TRBJ1-5, with D possibly TRBD1 on 5 matching bases. V was shortened by 3 bases and J by 2 bases, with 20 bases between the two germline ends. The length of the CDR3 is 18 residues. The germline gives CDR1 KGHSH, CDR2 LQKENI.

Notes on this clonotype: Since a much larger clone is just one base distant, this may be a read error. The chain links TRBV6-6 to TRBJ2-7, with D hard to call. This CDR3 has 13 residues. Germline CDR1 and CDR2: MNHNY and SVGAGI (reference sequence). Deletions cut 8 bases from V and 3 bases from J, with 14 bases between. CDR3 sequence reads: CASRIGPNYEQYF. The CDR3 nucleotides read TGTGCCAGCCGTATTGGGCCGAACTACGAGCAGTACTTC.

This clonotype was observed many times. The chain has TRBV20-1 and TRBJ1-1; 8 bases map to TRBD1. Germline CDR1 DFQATT, CDR2 SNEGSKA (reference sequence). The CDR3 sequence is 12 residues long. J was trimmed by 6 bases and V by 3 bases; bases with no gene match: 3. The CDR3 loop reads CSARTGVSEAFF. The CDR3 DNA sequence: TGCAGTGCTAGGACAGGGGTGTCTGAAGCTTTCTTT.

In regard to this clonotype: This may be a read error, as it is one base from a much larger clone. This rearrangement joins TRBV20-1 to TRBJ1-4; tentatively, D is TRBD1 (5 bases). The ends were cut back, 0 bases at V and 6 bases at J, with 14 bases in the middle. In germline, CDR1 is DFQATT, CDR2 SNEGSKA (reference sequence). The CDR3 sequence is 15 residues long. The CDR3 bases are TGCAGTGCTAGAGACCGGACACGCGGGGATGAAAAACTGTTTTTT. It yields the protein CSARDRTRGDEKLFF.

This clonotype was seen many times. J is TRBJ2-4 and V is TRBV5-1; 8 bases agree with TRBD1. V lost 3 bases and J lost 4; bases outside the gene matches: 3. The CDR3 has 14 amino acids. The germline V gene encodes CDR1 SGHRS and CDR2 YFSETQ. The CDR3 coding sequence is TGCGCCAGCAGCTCGGGGACAGGAAAAAACATTCAGTACTTC. Translating it yields CASSSGTGKNIQYF.

This clonotype has ten or more counts. This sequence joins TRBV20-1 and TRBJ2-5, with 9 bases matching TRBD2. The CDR3 is 15 amino acids. V shed 7 bases, J shed 1 base, and the junction held 10 bases outside the gene matches. The V gene's germline CDR1 is DFQATT and CDR2 SNEGSKA (reference sequence). The CDR3 DNA reads TGCAGTGTGCAGGGGAAGCGGGAGGTCCAAGAGACCCAGTACTTC. Its protein product is CSVQGKREVQETQYF.

Details on this clonotype: A single base separates this from a much larger clone, so it may be a read error. The chain carries TRBV10-3 and TRBJ2-1; D is undetermined. With 3 bases removed from V and 6 bases from J, the gap between germline ends came to 9 bases. Germline CDR1 reads ENHRY; CDR2 reads SYGVKD. The CDR3 consists of 13 residues. As DNA, the CDR3 is TGTGCCATCAGTGAATGGAACACCAATGAGCAGTTCTTC. The encoded protein is CAISEWNTNEQFF.

This clonotype was counted ten times or more. The V and J genes are TRBV12-3 or TRBV12-4 and TRBJ1-1; D uncertain. The CDR3 loop spans 14 amino acids. V lost 5 bases, J lost 1 base, and 11 bases lay in between. The CDR3 sequence is CASSPGRRNTEAFF. CDR3 DNA: TGTGCCAGCAGTCCTGGACGGCGGAACACTGAAGCTTTCTTT.

CDR3 protein: CCARDPSASGLYEQYF. CDR3 sequence (DNA): TGCTGCGCTAGAGATCCTTCAGCTAGCGGTTTGTACGAGCAGTACTTC. The gene calls are TRBV20-1 and TRBJ2-7; the match to TRBD2 covers 7 bases. This CDR3 is built from 16 residues. Per the germline V gene, CDR1 is DFQATT and CDR2 is SNEGSKA (reference sequence).

This clonotype showed up many times. The chain couples TRBV7-2 to TRBJ2-7; tentatively, D is TRBD2 (6 bases). The CDR3 totals 11 residues. The V and J ends lost 5 bases and 8 bases respectively, with 10 bases between them. Germline values: CDR1 SGHTA, CDR2 FQGNSA. The DNA for the CDR3 is TGTGCCAGCAGCCCCCGGACTAAGCAGTACTTC. Its translation: CASSPRTKQYF.

The table lists this clonotype with many counts. The gene calls are TRBV20-1 and TRBJ2-2, with 7 positions matching TRBD2. Germline trimming cut 3 bases from V and 4 bases from J; bases unmatched to any gene: 8. Germline loops: CDR1 DFQATT, CDR2 SNEGSKA (reference sequence). This CDR3 is built from 15 residues. The CDR3 region has the DNA TGCAGTGCTAGTAACCTAGCGGAAATCACCGGGGAGCTGTTTTTT. Its protein product is CSASNLAEITGELFF.

Only a few counts were recorded for this clonotype. The chain is built from TRBV3-1 and TRBJ2-3; TRBD2 aligns across 9 bases. Germline loops: CDR1 LGHDT, CDR2 YNNKEL (reference sequence). After removal of 4 bases from V and 4 bases from J, the junction contained 6 bases not matched to a gene. The CDR3 has 15 residues. CDR3 in DNA: TGTGCCAGCAGCCGGACTAGCGATATAGCAGATACGCAGTATTTT. Its protein product is CASSRTSDIADTQYF.

Ten or more counts support this clonotype. V is TRBV7-2 and J is TRBJ2-2; 8 nucleotides line up with TRBD2. The CDR3 is made up of 15 amino acids. Unmatched junction bases numbered 5, after V lost 5 bases and J lost 3 bases. Germline-derived CDR1 and CDR2 are SGHTA and FQGNSA. The CDR3 coding sequence is TGTGCCAGCAGCCCTCCGGGACTAGACACCGGGGAGCTGTTTTTT. Translated: CASSPPGLDTGELFF.

Of note for this clonotype: A read error is possible here, since a much larger clone lies one base away. The J gene is TRBJ2-5, the V gene TRBV14; D may match TRBD1 or TRBD2 (5 bases each). The CDR3 runs to 15 residues. Germline assignment: CDR1 SGHDN and CDR2 FVKESK. Trimming stripped 1 base from V and 4 bases from J, with 13 bases between. The CDR3 DNA is TGTGCCAGCAGCCAAGGGGGGACCCCTCCAGAGACCCAGTACTTC. It specifies CASSQGGTPPETQYF.

This clonotype was seen at least ten times. This chain uses TRBV19 with TRBJ2-3, with D possibly TRBD1 on 5 matching bases. The CDR3 has 15 amino acids. Between the trimmed V and J ends, which lost 0 bases and 6 bases, there was a span of 13 bases. Per the germline V gene, CDR1 is LNHDA and CDR2 is SQIVND (reference sequence). The CDR3 DNA sequence: TGTGCCAGTAGTATAGATCGGTTAGGGGCTGATACGCAGTATTTT. This gives the protein CASSIDRLGADTQYF.

This clonotype was seen at least ten times. The V call is TRBV14, the J call TRBJ2-3, with D perhaps TRBD2 (6 bases). The CDR3 totals 17 residues. V gave up 5 bases and J gave up 3 bases, with 21 bases separating them. Looked up from germline, CDR1 is SGHDN and CDR2 is FVKESK. The CDR3 spells CASSARDFEYPTDTQYF. The CDR3 bases are TGTGCCAGCAGCGCCCGGGACTTTGAGTACCCGACAGATACGCAGTATTTT.

This clonotype has a count of ten or more. The CDR3 region is CASSQTRPGTSTDTQYF. CDR3 coding DNA: TGTGCCAGCAGCCAGACCCGGCCAGGTACTAGCACAGATACGCAGTATTTT. The V call is TRBV6-1, the J call TRBJ2-3; D unresolved. Between the trimmed V and J ends, which lost 6 bases and 0 bases, there was a span of 19 bases. This CDR3 has 17 amino acids. CDR1 and CDR2 from the germline V gene are MNHNS and SASEGT.

This clonotype has a count of ten or more. The CDR3 here is CASSFAGRRADTQYF. The CDR3 nucleotides read TGTGCCAGCAGTTTCGCCGGGAGACGGGCAGATACGCAGTATTTT. The rearrangement joins TRBV28 to TRBJ2-3; D may be TRBD2 (6 bases). The V end was cut by 3 bases, the J end by 4 bases, with 14 bases between. Looked up from germline, CDR1 is MDHEN and CDR2 is SYDVKM. The CDR3 spans 15 residues.

This clonotype appeared a single time. This may stem from a read error, because a much larger clone lies one nucleotide away. The CDR3 is CASSLYVGARDTQYF. CDR3 sequence (DNA): TGTGCCAGCAGCTTATATGTTGGAGCGAGAGATACGCAGTATTTT. This chain joins TRBV7-9 and TRBJ2-3; no reliable D call. The CDR3 length is 15 residues. Germline CDR1 reads SEHNR; CDR2 reads FQNEAQ (reference sequence). V gave up 2 bases and J gave up 5 bases, with 14 bases separating them.